The 24 T cell receptor beta chains given below trace back to one sample, sequenced in a study of OX40 agonist ivuxolimab in advanced cancers. Method: immunoSEQ multiplex PCR; TCRdb's copy keeps in-frame clones and lacks some. The sample contains just over 7,500 clones, roughly 88% of which appear only once. The specimen comprised CD4+ or CD8+ T cells sorted from blood, sampled in a trial of the OX40 agonist ivuxolimab. These receptors were collected from an adult with an advanced solid tumor such as melanoma, head and neck, liver or kidney cancer.

The V and J genes are TRBV19 and TRBJ1-1; possibly TRBD1 for D (5 bases). The CDR3 totals 15 residues. Germline V gives CDR1 LNHDA, CDR2 SQIVND (reference sequence). V was cut by 7 bases and J by 0 bases, with 15 bases left in between. The CDR3 bases are TGTGCCAGTACGCTCAGGGCCAGGGTGAACACTGAAGCTTTCTTT. Residues: CASTLRARVNTEAFF.

CDR3 region: CAWDRGAGTEAFF. In DNA form, the CDR3 reads TGTGCCTGGGACAGGGGGGCTGGCACTGAAGCTTTCTTT. This sequence joins TRBV30 and TRBJ1-1; 9 nucleotides match TRBD1. The V gene's germline CDR1 is GTSNPN and CDR2 SVGIG (reference sequence). The CDR3 covers 13 residues. The V segment lost 5 bases and the J segment 4 bases; nucleotides outside the gene matches: 5. The full variable domain, with the rest looked up from reference TRBV30 and TRBJ1-1, is SQTIHQWPATLVQPVGSPLSLECTVEGTSNPNLYWYRQAAGRGLQLLFYSVGIGQISSEVPQNLSASRPQDRQFILSSKKLLLSDSGFYLCAWDRGAGTEAFFGQGTRLTVV.

J is TRBJ2-2 and V is TRBV6-5; D unresolved. This CDR3 comprises 14 residues. Trimming left V 7 bases short and J 6 bases short, with 15 bases between. Germline values: CDR1 MNHEY, CDR2 SVGAGI. CDR3 residues: CASTLGPTPGELFF. CDR3 sequence (DNA): TGTGCCAGCACCCTGGGCCCGACGCCCGGGGAGCTGTTTTTT.

CDR3 sequence reads: CASKLAYSYNEQFF. CDR3 DNA sequence: TGTGCCAGCAAACTAGCGTACTCCTACAATGAGCAGTTCTTC. This chain uses TRBV2 with TRBJ2-1; 7 nucleotides agree with TRBD2. Per germline, CDR1 SNHLY and CDR2 FYNNEI. With V trimmed by 7 bases and J by 0 bases, 3 bases remained unmatched. This CDR3 region has 14 residues.

The chain has TRBV6-5 and TRBJ2-2, with D perhaps matching TRBD1 (5 bases). Germline loops: CDR1 MNHEY, CDR2 SVGAGI. There are 16 residues in the CDR3. Trimming left V 2 bases short and J 6 bases short, with 16 bases between. The CDR3 DNA is TGTGCCAGCAGTTACGCCCGGGCCCAAGGGGCCGGGGAGCTGTTTTTT. Translated, it gives CASSYARAQGAGELFF.

The chain carries TRBV7-8 and TRBJ2-7; the D gene could be TRBD1 or TRBD2 (7 bases each). CDR1 is SGHVS, CDR2 FQNEAQ, per germline. V dropped 0 bases and J dropped 2 bases, with 11 bases sitting between them. CDR3 length: 15 residues. Here the CDR3 DNA reads TGTGCCAGCAGCTTAGCGCAGGGGGGGGCCTACGAGCAGTACTTC. Its translation is CASSLAQGGAYEQYF.

The J gene is TRBJ2-7, the V gene TRBV4-1, with TRBD2 matching over 7 bases. The CDR3 has 16 amino acids. Trimming removed 2 bases from V and 0 bases from J; junction bases left unmatched: 7. Germline values: CDR1 MGHRA, CDR2 YSYEKL. CDR3 bases: TGCGCCAGCAGCCAAAGGTCGGGGGGAGTCTCCTACGAGCAGTACTTC. Its translation is CASSQRSGGVSYEQYF.

The chain uses TRBV28 and TRBJ2-7, with TRBD1 matching 7 bases. The CDR3 has 15 residues. CDR1 is MDHEN and CDR2 is SYDVKM in the germline V gene. With 2 bases clipped from V and 5 bases from J, the junction kept 9 bases outside the gene matches. In DNA form, the CDR3 reads TGTGCCAGCAGTTTAGTTGGACAGGCGTATCACGAGCAGTACTTC. This codes for CASSLVGQAYHEQYF.

The gene calls are TRBV5-1 and TRBJ2-1; D is unresolved. Germline V CDR1 and CDR2: SGHRS, YFSETQ. V gave up 1 base and J gave up 0 bases, with 11 bases separating them. The CDR3 sequence is 16 residues long. The CDR3 reads CASSLRSGLSYNEQFF. The CDR3 bases are TGCGCCAGCAGCTTGCGTTCAGGCCTCTCCTACAATGAGCAGTTCTTC.

This clone showed up just a few times. This chain uses TRBV29-1 with TRBJ1-5; D is unclear. The CDR3 consists of 12 residues. Trimming took 5 bases from V and 3 from J, leaving 8 bases between them. Germline V CDR1 and CDR2: SQVTM, ANQGSEA. The CDR3 coding sequence is TGCAGCGTTCGGGGATCCAATCAGCCCCAGCATTTT. This sequence encodes CSVRGSNQPQHF.

The rearrangement uses TRBV21-1 and TRBJ1-5; the table gives TRBD1 as D, unverified against the DNA. TRBV21-1 is termed a pseudogene. The CDR3 is 15 residues long. This CDR3 reads CASSKATHSNQPQHF. The CDR3 coding sequence is TGTGCCAGCAGCAAAGCCACACATAGCAATCAGCCCCAGCATTTT.

The chain uses TRBV7-9 and TRBJ1-2, with D possibly being TRBD1 (5 bases). Germline loops: CDR1 SEHNR, CDR2 FQNEAQ (reference sequence). Trimming took 5 bases from V and 6 from J, leaving 13 bases between them. This CDR3 is built from 13 residues. The DNA for the CDR3 is TGTGCCAGCAGCCCCGGGAGGGGCCATGGCTACACCTTC. Protein: CASSPGRGHGYTF.

This rearrangement joins TRBV10-3 to TRBJ2-1, with 11 bases lining up with TRBD2. In germline, CDR1 is ENHRY, CDR2 SYGVKD. The CDR3 is 17 residues long. V lost 4 bases, J lost 8 bases, and 13 bases stayed unmatched. CDR3 sequence: CAISANRGSGGAHEQFF. DNA of the CDR3: TGTGCCATCAGTGCGAATCGTGGTAGCGGGGGGGCCCATGAGCAGTTCTTC.

DNA for the CDR3: TGTGCCTGGAATAAGCGGGAGAGGGATACGCAGTATTTT. Protein product: CAWNKRERDTQYF. V is TRBV30 and J is TRBJ2-3; TRBD2 matches 8 bases. This CDR3 comprises 13 residues. The ends lost 4 bases at V and 6 bases at J; junction bases unmatched: 6. Germline assignment: CDR1 GTSNPN and CDR2 SVGIG (reference sequence).

This sequence joins TRBV21-1 and TRBJ1-5. TRBV21-1 is a recognized pseudogene. CDR3 length: 16 amino acids. This CDR3 reads CASSRVGAPGNQPQHF. CDR3 nucleotide sequence: TGTGCCAGCAGCAGGGTAGGGGCCCCGGGGAATCAGCCCCAGCATTTT.

The chain combines TRBV28 with TRBJ1-4; a possible D gene is TRBD1 (6 bases). CDR3 length: 15 amino acids. Germline loops: CDR1 MDHEN, CDR2 SYDVKM. Trimming shortened V by 8 bases and J by 0 bases, and 13 bases separated the two germline ends. The CDR3 region has the DNA TGTGCCAGCGGGGGGGGCTCTGCAACTAATGAAAAACTGTTTTTT. This sequence encodes CASGGGSATNEKLFF.

The chain couples TRBV13 to TRBJ1-2, with 11 bases aligning to TRBD1. The CDR3 is 15 amino acids. With V trimmed by 5 bases and J by 3 bases, 5 bases remained unmatched. Germline values: CDR1 PRHDT, CDR2 FYEKMQ (reference sequence). This chain's CDR3 is CASSPRTGGHYGYTF. The CDR3 bases are TGTGCCAGCAGCCCCAGGACAGGGGGCCACTATGGCTACACCTTC. Based on the CDR3 plus reference TRBV13 and TRBJ1-2, the full variable domain is AAGVIQSPRHLIKEKRETATLKCYPIPRHDTVYWYQQGPGQDPQFLISFYEKMQSDKGSIPDRFSAQQFSDYHSELNMSSLELGDSALYFCASSPRTGGHYGYTFGSGTRLTVV.

The gene calls are TRBV28 and TRBJ2-2; 8 nucleotides line up with TRBD1. Germline CDR1 is MDHEN and CDR2 is SYDVKM. The CDR3 is 14 residues long. V dropped 6 bases and J dropped 2; count of bases not matched to a gene: 2. Here the CDR3 DNA reads TGTGCCAGCAGGGGGACAGGAAACACCGGGGAGCTGTTTTTT. Its translation: CASRGTGNTGELFF.

The J gene is TRBJ2-6, the V gene TRBV7-9, with unresolved D. V lost 0 bases and J 1 base, leaving 1 base between the germline ends. The CDR3 totals 14 residues. Germline CDR1 and CDR2: SEHNR and FQNEAQ (reference sequence). CDR3 sequence reads: CASSLASGANVLTF. CDR3 DNA: TGTGCCAGCAGCTTAGCGTCTGGGGCCAACGTCCTGACTTTC.

V gene TRBV30 combines with J gene TRBJ2-1; perhaps TRBD2 as D (7 bases). The V and J ends lost 8 bases and 1 base respectively, with 18 bases between them. This CDR3 spans 15 amino acids. Germline V gene data show CDR1 as GTSNPN and CDR2 as SVGIG (reference sequence). The CDR3 nucleotides are TGTGCCATTAGGGGGGGGCGAAAATCCTACAATGAGCAGTTCTTC. Protein sequence: CAIRGGRKSYNEQFF.

V gene TRBV5-8 combines with J gene TRBJ1-1; D may be TRBD1 (5 bases). The germline V gene has CDR1 SGHTS and CDR2 YDEGEE. This CDR3 spans 10 amino acids. Trimming took 7 bases from V and 9 from J, leaving 10 bases between them. The CDR3 loop is CASGRQKAFF. CDR3 coding DNA: TGTGCCAGCGGAAGACAGAAAGCTTTCTTT.

The V and J genes are TRBV29-1 and TRBJ1-1; D is unresolved. The germline V gene encodes CDR1 SQVTM and CDR2 ANQGSEA. The CDR3 is 11 residues long. Trimming left V 1 base short and J 6 bases short, with 6 bases between. CDR3 loop: CSVEGVSEAFF. The CDR3 nucleotides read TGCAGCGTTGAAGGGGTTTCTGAAGCTTTCTTT.

V and J are TRBV30 and TRBJ2-1; TRBD1 aligns across 9 bases. Germline V gene data show CDR1 as GTSNPN and CDR2 as SVGIG (reference sequence). This CDR3 contains 14 residues. V lost 4 bases, J lost 6 bases, and 7 bases stayed unmatched. This CDR3 is CAWTGGTGTNEQFF. The CDR3 nucleotides read TGTGCCTGGACTGGCGGGACAGGGACCAATGAGCAGTTCTTC.

This clone was seen more than once but under ten times. This chain connects TRBV18 to TRBJ2-7, with 7 bases that match TRBD1. This CDR3 has 16 amino acids. CDR1 and CDR2 from the germline V gene are KGHSH and LQKENI. V was pared by 4 bases and J by 0 bases, with 9 bases of the junction left unmatched. The chain's CDR3 is CASSQKSGTASYEQYF. The CDR3 DNA sequence: TGTGCCAGCTCACAAAAATCCGGGACAGCCTCCTACGAGCAGTACTTC.